Below, 20 T cell receptor beta chains from the same sample are listed, as sequenced in a study of T-cell reconstitution after alpha-beta-depleted transplantation in children. TCRbeta library construction was performed incorporating unique molecular identifiers. One entry per CDR3 protein, called by TCRdb with MiXCR from the PCR reads. The data hold about 980,000 distinct CDR3 sequences, with 25% to 30% observed a single time. Sequenced here: PBMCs, mostly from graft donor cells, sampled 360 days after TCRalphabeta/CD19-depleted stem cell transplant. The receptors stem from a boy in the first two years of life who had a stem cell transplant for SCID, so the T cells may come from the graft donor.

The chain carries TRBV11-2 and TRBJ2-5, with 11 bases lining up with TRBD2. The CDR3 has 18 residues. Germline V gives CDR1 SGHAT, CDR2 FQNNGV. V dropped 0 bases and J dropped 5; count of bases not matched to a gene: 11. The chain's CDR3 is CASSLERLAGGNRETQYF. The CDR3, as DNA: TGTGCCAGCAGCTTAGAGCGGCTAGCGGGGGGTAATCGGGAGACCCAGTACTTC.

J is TRBJ1-1 and V is TRBV20-1; 7 bases map to TRBD1. Germline V CDR1 and CDR2: DFQATT, SNEGSKA (reference sequence). The J segment lost 3 bases and the V segment lost 5 bases, leaving 9 bases of the junction unmatched. The CDR3 sequence is 14 residues long. The CDR3 protein is CSAYPTGSHTEAFF. DNA for the CDR3: TGCAGTGCTTACCCGACAGGGTCTCACACTGAAGCTTTCTTT.

This clonotype has only a few counts. V gene TRBV7-3 combines with J gene TRBJ2-5; D unclear. V was pared by 3 bases and J by 0 bases, with 11 bases between. CDR1 is SGHTA and CDR2 is FQGTGA in the germline V gene. CDR3 length: 15 amino acids. Here the CDR3 reads CASSFGLGYQETQYF. DNA of the CDR3: TGTGCCAGCAGCTTTGGATTGGGGTACCAAGAGACCCAGTACTTC.

This chain joins TRBV20-1 and TRBJ1-1; possibly TRBD1 for D (6 bases). CDR1 DFQATT and CDR2 SNEGSKA come from the germline V gene (reference sequence). Trimming removed 5 bases at V and 4 bases at J, with 11 bases between. The CDR3 is made up of 12 amino acids. For the CDR3, the DNA is TGCAGTGCTCCTACAGGGCCCACTGAAGCTTTCTTT. Protein product: CSAPTGPTEAFF.

This clonotype was counted only a few times. This chain connects TRBV11-2 to TRBJ2-7, with D perhaps assigned TRBD1 or TRBD2 (6 bases each). Between the trimmed V and J ends, which lost 1 base and 2 bases, there was a span of 21 bases. Germline CDR1 SGHAT, CDR2 FQNNGV. CDR3 length equals 18 residues. This chain's CDR3 is CASSLVGGGPYYPYEQYF. Here the CDR3 DNA reads TGTGCCAGCAGCTTAGTGGGGGGCGGCCCATACTACCCCTACGAGCAGTACTTC.

The sample holds a few counts of this clonotype. The chain has TRBV4-1 and TRBJ2-2, with 10 bases identical to TRBD2. Per germline, CDR1 MGHRA and CDR2 YSYEKL. V trimming: 3 bases; J trimming: 7 bases; junction bases outside the gene matches: 8. This CDR3 contains 16 residues. The CDR3 region is CASSHAGTSAYGELFF. The DNA for the CDR3 is TGCGCCAGCAGCCACGCCGGGACTAGCGCGTACGGGGAGCTGTTTTTT.

This chain links TRBV20-1 with TRBJ1-5, with D unclear. In germline, CDR1 is DFQATT, CDR2 SNEGSKA (reference sequence). Trimming removed 6 bases at V and 6 bases at J, with 18 bases between. The CDR3 runs 14 residues. The CDR3 sequence is CSALAWEVGQPQHF. CDR3 in DNA: TGCAGTGCCCTAGCTTGGGAAGTCGGTCAGCCCCAGCATTTT.

The chain joins TRBV3-1 to TRBJ2-3; 9 bases align to TRBD2. CDR1 LGHDT and CDR2 YNNKEL come from the germline V gene (reference sequence). Trimming removed 6 bases from V and 3 bases from J; junction bases left unmatched: 4. The CDR3 covers 14 residues. The CDR3 loop reads CASSQSGGTDTQYF. The CDR3 region has the DNA TGTGCCAGCAGTCAGAGCGGGGGGACAGATACGCAGTATTTT.

This clonotype was seen only a few times. The J gene is TRBJ2-4, the V gene TRBV4-1; D unclear. Between the trimmed V and J ends, which lost 1 base and 0 bases, there was a span of 13 bases. The CDR3 extends over 17 amino acids. Per the germline V gene, CDR1 is MGHRA and CDR2 is YSYEKL. CDR3 region: CASSQGELRLAKNIQYF. The CDR3 nucleotides are TGCGCCAGCAGCCAAGGGGAATTACGTCTAGCCAAAAACATTCAGTACTTC.

This chain joins TRBV27 and TRBJ2-1, with TRBD2 matching over 8 bases. This CDR3 has 17 amino acids. J gave up 2 bases and V 4 bases, and 10 bases lay outside the gene matches. CDR1 and CDR2 from the germline V gene are MNHEY and SMNVEV (reference sequence). The CDR3 region has the DNA TGTGCCAGCAGTTCCGCTAGCGGGCTCTCGACCTACAATGAGCAGTTCTTC. It yields the protein CASSSASGLSTYNEQFF.

This clonotype occurred a few times. The chain uses TRBV20-1 and TRBJ2-5; D unresolved. CDR1 and CDR2 from the germline V gene are DFQATT and SNEGSKA (reference sequence). Trimming pared 4 bases from V and 5 bases from J, leaving 5 bases between. The CDR3 is made up of 10 amino acids. CDR3 sequence (DNA): TGCAGTGCTATCGAGGAGACCCAGTACTTC. It translates to CSAIEETQYF.

A few counts support this clonotype. The chain has TRBV10-3 and TRBJ2-7; D is ambiguous. The CDR3 length is 11 residues. Trimming left V 3 bases short and J 6 bases short, with 6 bases between. Looked up from germline, CDR1 is ENHRY and CDR2 is SYGVKD. The CDR3 sequence is CAISDIAEQYF. In DNA form, the CDR3 reads TGTGCCATCAGTGATATCGCCGAGCAGTACTTC.

There are a few counts of this clonotype. V usage is TRBV7-6 and J usage is TRBJ2-1, with D unresolved. The germline gives CDR1 SGHVS, CDR2 FNYEAQ. The CDR3 loop spans 18 amino acids. The ends were cut back, 1 base at V and 7 bases at J, with 23 bases in the middle. For the CDR3, the DNA is TGTGCCAGCAGCTTAGAGGGATTTAGCAGCTTAGATACGAATGAGCAGTTCTTC. Protein: CASSLEGFSSLDTNEQFF.

This clonotype was picked up a small number of times. The V and J genes are TRBV7-2 and TRBJ2-2, with D tentatively TRBD1 (6 bases). This CDR3 has 17 amino acids. Trimming took off 5 bases at V and 5 bases at J, with 21 bases between the two ends. CDR1 and CDR2 from the germline V gene are SGHTA and FQGNSA. CDR3 amino acids: CASSTLRQALGTGELFF. Here the CDR3 DNA reads TGTGCCAGCAGCACATTACGACAGGCCTTAGGGACCGGGGAGCTGTTTTTT.

This rearrangement joins TRBV6-1 to TRBJ1-5, with TRBD1 matching 7 bases. Germline V gene lookup returns CDR1 MNHNS and CDR2 SASEGT. V shed 7 bases and J 2 bases; nucleotides not matched to a gene: 2. CDR3 length: 13 amino acids. The CDR3 coding sequence is TGTGCCAGCAAAGGGGGCGGCAATCAGCCCCAGCATTTT. Its translation: CASKGGGNQPQHF.

The chain carries TRBV27 and TRBJ2-2; D possibly corresponds to TRBD1 (6 bases). The CDR3 has 16 residues. Germline V lookup: CDR1 MNHEY, CDR2 SMNVEV (reference sequence). The V and J ends lost 1 base and 6 bases respectively, with 15 bases between them. The CDR3: CASSLWTDLSPGELFF. CDR3 nucleotide sequence: TGTGCCAGCAGTTTATGGACAGATCTCTCTCCCGGGGAGCTGTTTTTT.

This clonotype occurred a few times. V usage is TRBV20-1 and J usage is TRBJ2-1; D possibly corresponds to TRBD1 (5 bases). The CDR3 has 15 residues. With 3 bases removed from V and 6 bases from J, the gap between germline ends came to 18 bases. The germline V gene has CDR1 DFQATT and CDR2 SNEGSKA (reference sequence). CDR3 DNA sequence: TGCAGTGCTAGTCTCTTCTATAGGGGCCTCAATGAGCAGTTCTTC. It is translated as CSASLFYRGLNEQFF.

This clonotype was detected a few times. The genes are TRBV7-9 and TRBJ1-1; 7 bases line up with TRBD1. J gave up 5 bases and V 6 bases, and 9 bases lay outside the gene matches. There are 14 residues in the CDR3. CDR1 and CDR2 from the germline V gene are SEHNR and FQNEAQ (reference sequence). The CDR3 sequence: CASSRQGVGTEAFF. The CDR3 DNA reads as TGTGCCAGCAGTCGACAGGGAGTGGGAACTGAAGCTTTCTTT.

This rearrangement joins TRBV12-3 or TRBV12-4 to TRBJ2-3; 8 nucleotides align to TRBD2. The length of the CDR3 is 17 residues. The junction had 11 bases not matched to a gene; V was cut back by 3 bases and J by 3 bases. CDR3 in amino acids: CASSFASRGGRTDTQYF. CDR3 nucleotides: TGTGCCAGCAGTTTCGCCTCTCGCGGGGGGCGTACAGATACGCAGTATTTT.

V and J are TRBV15 and TRBJ2-5, with TRBD2 matching 7 bases. CDR3 length equals 17 residues. Trimming removed 4 bases from V and 5 bases from J; junction bases left unmatched: 16. Germline V lookup: CDR1 LNHNV, CDR2 YYDKDF (reference sequence). CDR3 sequence reads: CATSTPLADHGPETQYF. The CDR3, as DNA: TGTGCCACCAGCACCCCTCTAGCGGACCACGGGCCCGAGACCCAGTACTTC.